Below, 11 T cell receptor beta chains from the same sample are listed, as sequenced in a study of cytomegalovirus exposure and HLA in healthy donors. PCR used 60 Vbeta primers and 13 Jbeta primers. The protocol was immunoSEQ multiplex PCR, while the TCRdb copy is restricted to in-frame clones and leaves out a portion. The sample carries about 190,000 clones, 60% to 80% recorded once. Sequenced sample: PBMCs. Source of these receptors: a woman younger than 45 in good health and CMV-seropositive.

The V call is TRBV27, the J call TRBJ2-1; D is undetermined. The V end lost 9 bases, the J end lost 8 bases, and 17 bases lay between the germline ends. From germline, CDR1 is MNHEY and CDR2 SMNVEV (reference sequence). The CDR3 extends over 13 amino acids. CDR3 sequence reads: CASLHASDDEQFF. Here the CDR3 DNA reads TGTGCCAGTCTCCATGCCAGCGACGATGAGCAGTTCTTC.

DNA of the CDR3: TGTGCCAGCAGGTCGACAGGGGGCCCTACCTACGAGCAGTACTTC. It is translated as CASRSTGGPTYEQYF. The V gene is TRBV6-1, the J gene TRBJ2-7; 10 positions match TRBD1. Unmatched junction bases numbered 7, after V lost 6 bases and J lost 2 bases. CDR1 and CDR2 (germline): MNHNS, SASEGT. The CDR3 runs to 15 residues.

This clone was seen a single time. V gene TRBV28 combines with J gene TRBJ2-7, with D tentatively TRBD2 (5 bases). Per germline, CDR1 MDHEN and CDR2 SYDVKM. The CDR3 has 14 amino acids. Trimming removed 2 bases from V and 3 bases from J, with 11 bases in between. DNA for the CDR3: TGTGCCAGCAGTTTAAGAGCGGAAGGCTACGAGCAGTACTTC. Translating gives CASSLRAEGYEQYF.

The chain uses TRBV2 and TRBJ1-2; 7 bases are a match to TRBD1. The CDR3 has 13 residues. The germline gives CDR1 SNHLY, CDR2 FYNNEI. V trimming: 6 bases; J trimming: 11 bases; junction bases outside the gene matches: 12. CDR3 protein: CASRLDRQGGYTF. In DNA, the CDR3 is TGTGCCAGCAGATTGGACAGGCAAGGAGGTTACACCTTC.

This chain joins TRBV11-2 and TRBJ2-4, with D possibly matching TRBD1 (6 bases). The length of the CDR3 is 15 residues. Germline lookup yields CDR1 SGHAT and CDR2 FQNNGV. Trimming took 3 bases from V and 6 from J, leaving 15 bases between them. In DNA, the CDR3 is TGTGCCAGCAGCTTCGTTTTACAGGGTGCAAACATTCAGTACTTC. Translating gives CASSFVLQGANIQYF.

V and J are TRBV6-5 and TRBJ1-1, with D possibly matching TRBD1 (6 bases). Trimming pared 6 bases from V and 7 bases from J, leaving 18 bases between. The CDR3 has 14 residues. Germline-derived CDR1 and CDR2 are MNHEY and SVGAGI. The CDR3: CASRTLWGLGEAFF. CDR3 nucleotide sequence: TGTGCCAGCAGAACCCTTTGGGGGCTTGGTGAAGCTTTCTTT.

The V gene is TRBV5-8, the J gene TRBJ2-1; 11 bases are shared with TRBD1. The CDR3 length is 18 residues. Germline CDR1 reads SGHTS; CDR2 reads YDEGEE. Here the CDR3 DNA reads TGTGCGGGCAGTCGATTTACTCTGCGGGACAGGGGGGACAATGAGCAGTTCTTC. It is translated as CAGSRFTLRDRGDNEQFF.

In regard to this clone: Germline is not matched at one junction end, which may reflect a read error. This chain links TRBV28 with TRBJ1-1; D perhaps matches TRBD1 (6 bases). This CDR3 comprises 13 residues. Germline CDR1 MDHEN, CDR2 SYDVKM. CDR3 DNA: TGTGCCGGCAGTTACCAGGGGACCACTGAAGCTTTCTTT. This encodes CAGSYQGTTEAFF.

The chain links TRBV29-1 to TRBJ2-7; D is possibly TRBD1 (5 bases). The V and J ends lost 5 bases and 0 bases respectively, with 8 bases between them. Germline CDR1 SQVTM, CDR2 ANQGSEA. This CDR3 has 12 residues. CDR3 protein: CSVQGRSYEQYF. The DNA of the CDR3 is TGCAGCGTTCAGGGCCGCTCCTACGAGCAGTACTTC.

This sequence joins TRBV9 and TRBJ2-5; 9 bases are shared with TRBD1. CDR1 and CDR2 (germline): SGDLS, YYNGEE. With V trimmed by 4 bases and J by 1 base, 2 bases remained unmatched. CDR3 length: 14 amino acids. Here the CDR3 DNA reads TGTGCCAGCAGCCGGGGACAGGGCCAAGAGACCCAGTACTTC. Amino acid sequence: CASSRGQGQETQYF.

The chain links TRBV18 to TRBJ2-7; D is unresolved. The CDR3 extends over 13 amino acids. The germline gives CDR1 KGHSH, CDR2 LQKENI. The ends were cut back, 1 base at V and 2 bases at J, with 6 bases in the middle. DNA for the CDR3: TGTGCCAGCTCACCACAGCCAACCTACGAGCAGTACTTC. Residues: CASSPQPTYEQYF.